The 23 T cell receptor beta chains in this list originate from one sample, sequenced in a study of blood T cell repertoires in COVID-19. Produced via immunoSEQ multiplex PCR; TCRdb's table is partial and in-frame only. The repertoire has 75,000 to 90,000 clones, around 90% of them found once; the top ten carry over 5%. Sequenced material: peripheral blood. The receptors come from a man aged 18 to 30 with COVID-19, enrolled during active disease.

The chain joins TRBV27 to TRBJ1-1; D is possibly TRBD1 (6 bases). V was shortened by 5 bases and J by 6 bases, with 19 bases between the two germline ends. Germline CDR1 MNHEY, CDR2 SMNVEV (reference sequence). The CDR3 covers 15 residues. CDR3 in amino acids: CASSGDLQGRAEAFF. In DNA form, the CDR3 reads TGTGCCAGCAGTGGCGACCTCCAGGGGAGGGCTGAAGCTTTCTTT.

The chain couples TRBV30 to TRBJ1-1, with D perhaps matching TRBD1 (5 bases). V lost 1 base to trimming and J lost 13 bases, with 22 bases between them. Germline-derived CDR1 and CDR2 are GTSNPN and SVGIG (reference sequence). The CDR3 is 14 amino acids. The CDR3 sequence: CAWSEGVDGGLVFF. CDR3 DNA sequence: TGTGCCTGGAGTGAAGGGGTTGACGGCGGCCTGGTTTTCTTT.

This clone was seen a single time. The chain recombines TRBV6-9 with TRBJ1-5; D is uncertain. CDR1 and CDR2 (germline): MNHGY, SVAAGI. The germline V and J ends were trimmed by 2 bases and 4 bases, with 15 bases remaining between them. The CDR3 loop spans 16 amino acids. DNA of the CDR3: TGTGCCAGCAGTTATGAAGGGAGGGAGAGGAATCAGCCCCAGCATTTT. Its translation: CASSYEGRERNQPQHF.

V and J are TRBV15 and TRBJ2-2; TRBD2 might be the D (5 bases). Germline lookup yields CDR1 LNHNV and CDR2 YYDKDF (reference sequence). Trimming removed 3 bases at V and 5 bases at J, with 22 bases between. The CDR3 covers 18 residues. CDR3: CATSSVGIVSRRTGELFF. CDR3 DNA sequence: TGTGCCACCAGCAGTGTCGGGATTGTTAGCCGTAGGACCGGGGAGCTGTTTTTT.

The J gene is TRBJ2-1, the V gene TRBV27, with D possibly matching TRBD2 (6 bases). Germline V gene data show CDR1 as MNHEY and CDR2 as SMNVEV (reference sequence). V lost 2 bases and J 2 bases, leaving 10 bases between the germline ends. The CDR3 is made up of 15 amino acids. This CDR3 reads CASSLAGTAYNEQFF. CDR3 nucleotides: TGTGCCAGCAGTTTAGCCGGGACTGCCTACAATGAGCAGTTCTTC.

This chain uses TRBV7-2 with TRBJ2-3; TRBD2 matches at 12 bases. J lost 1 base, V lost 5 bases, and 4 bases had no gene match. Germline CDR1 reads SGHTA; CDR2 reads FQGNSA. CDR3 length equals 16 residues. The CDR3 is CASSLRLAGGTDTQYF. CDR3 nucleotide sequence: TGTGCCAGCAGCCTAAGACTAGCGGGAGGCACAGATACGCAGTATTTT. The variable domain in full, completed from reference TRBV7-2 and TRBJ2-3, reads GAGVSQSPSNKVTEKGKDVELRCDPISGHTALYWYRQSLGQGLEFLIYFQGNSAPDKSGLPSDRFSAERTGGSVSTLTIQRTQQEDSAVYLCASSLRLAGGTDTQYFGPGTRLTVL.

The CDR3 DNA sequence: TGTGCCAGCACCTTACGGGACAGGGACCATTCGGCTTTCTTT. It specifies CASTLRDRDHSAFF. The V and J genes are TRBV28 and TRBJ1-1; TRBD1 matches 9 bases. Germline V gene lookup returns CDR1 MDHEN and CDR2 SYDVKM. CDR3 length: 14 amino acids. The ends lost 7 bases at V and 11 bases at J; junction bases unmatched: 14. Drawing the rest from reference TRBV28 and TRBJ1-1, the complete variable domain is DVKVTQSSRYLVKRTGEKVFLECVQDMDHENMFWYRQDPGLGLRLIYFSYDVKMKEKGDIPEGYSVSREKKERFSLILESASTNQTSMYLCASTLRDRDHSAFFGQGTRLTVV.

The chain joins TRBV28 to TRBJ2-1, with D uncertain. The CDR3 totals 12 residues. The V and J ends lost 3 bases and 8 bases respectively, with 8 bases between them. CDR1 is MDHEN and CDR2 is SYDVKM in the germline V gene. The CDR3 reads CASSFIFHEQFF. In DNA form, the CDR3 reads TGTGCCAGCAGTTTTATCTTCCATGAGCAGTTCTTC.

V is TRBV7-2 and J is TRBJ2-5; D possibly corresponds to TRBD2 (5 bases). The CDR3 is made up of 13 amino acids. Germline V gene sequence: CDR1 SGHTA, CDR2 FQGNSA. Between the trimmed V and J ends, which lost 0 bases and 5 bases, there was a span of 7 bases. The CDR3 DNA sequence: TGTGCCAGCAGCTTAGCGCCGGGGGAGACCCAGTACTTC. Amino acids: CASSLAPGETQYF.

The V and J genes are TRBV15 and TRBJ2-2; the D gene is possibly TRBD2 (5 bases). Between the trimmed V and J ends, which lost 8 bases and 4 bases, there was a span of 8 bases. This CDR3 has 12 residues. CDR1 is LNHNV and CDR2 is YYDKDF in the germline V gene (reference sequence). Here the CDR3 reads CATARVTGELFF. The CDR3 nucleotides read TGTGCCACCGCGAGGGTCACCGGGGAGCTGTTTTTT.

The chain is built from TRBV6-5 and TRBJ1-2; D gene uncertain. CDR3 length: 14 amino acids. Germline V gene sequence: CDR1 MNHEY, CDR2 SVGAGI. Between the trimmed V and J ends, which lost 2 bases and 8 bases, there was a span of 15 bases. The CDR3 loop is CASSYGAGRRGYTF. CDR3 bases: TGTGCCAGCAGTTACGGTGCGGGCAGGCGAGGCTACACCTTC.

The V call is TRBV9, the J call TRBJ2-3; tentatively, D is TRBD2 (6 bases). Between the trimmed V and J ends, which lost 3 bases and 1 base, there was a span of 15 bases. CDR1 and CDR2 from the germline V gene are SGDLS and YYNGEE. There are 16 residues in the CDR3. CDR3 protein: CASSAPKEGGTDTQYF. The CDR3 coding sequence is TGTGCCAGCAGCGCACCTAAGGAGGGTGGCACAGATACGCAGTATTTT.

The gene calls are TRBV4-3 and TRBJ2-5; 11 bases agree with TRBD2. In germline, CDR1 is LGHNA, CDR2 YSLEER. V lost 1 base to trimming and J lost 0 bases; unmatched junction nucleotides: 4. The CDR3 sequence is 17 residues long. The CDR3 region has the DNA TGCGCCAGCAGCCAAGGACTAGCGGGATTACACCAAGAGACCCAGTACTTC. Amino acids: CASSQGLAGLHQETQYF.

The CDR3, as DNA: TGTGCCAGTAGTCTGACAGGGGGCTTCTTCGGAAACACCATATATTTT. Protein: CASSLTGGFFGNTIYF. This chain uses TRBV19 with TRBJ1-3; 10 bases agree with TRBD1. J gave up 4 bases and V 5 bases, and 8 bases lay outside the gene matches. The CDR3 length is 16 residues. Germline V CDR1 and CDR2: LNHDA, SQIVND (reference sequence).

The chain joins TRBV6-5 to TRBJ1-1, with a possible D match to TRBD1 (5 bases). Germline V gene lookup returns CDR1 MNHEY and CDR2 SVGAGI. The length of the CDR3 is 13 residues. V dropped 6 bases and J dropped 3 bases, with 11 bases sitting between them. CDR3 sequence (DNA): TGTGCCAGCAGGGGGGGGAGGGACACTGAAGCTTTCTTT. Amino acids: CASRGGRDTEAFF.

The chain uses TRBV27 and TRBJ2-1, with 10 bases fitting TRBD1. Per germline, CDR1 MNHEY and CDR2 SMNVEV (reference sequence). This CDR3 has 16 residues. V shed 4 bases, J shed 2 bases, and the junction held 5 bases outside the gene matches. CDR3 nucleotide sequence: TGTGCCAGCAGTTCGCCGGGACAGGGGACCTACAATGAGCAGTTCTTC. As protein: CASSSPGQGTYNEQFF.

This rearrangement joins TRBV10-3 to TRBJ2-5; 8 nucleotides agree with TRBD2. V was pared by 11 bases and J by 4 bases, with 9 bases of the junction left unmatched. The CDR3 runs to 13 residues. Germline CDR1 is ENHRY and CDR2 is SYGVKD. The CDR3 nucleotides read TGTGCCGGAAGTAGCGGGATGTCAGAGACCCAGTACTTC. It is translated as CAGSSGMSETQYF.

J is TRBJ2-1 and V is TRBV9; TRBD2 matches 8 bases. The V segment lost 2 bases and the J segment 5 bases; nucleotides outside the gene matches: 6. This CDR3 is 15 amino acids long. In germline, CDR1 is SGDLS, CDR2 YYNGEE. CDR3 in amino acids: CASSVSGSGNNEQFF. Written as DNA, the CDR3 is TGTGCCAGCAGCGTGAGCGGGAGTGGGAACAATGAGCAGTTCTTC. The complete variable domain, with remaining parts taken from reference TRBV9 and TRBJ2-1, reads DSGVTQTPKHLITATGQRVTLRCSPRSGDLSVYWYQQSLDQGLQFLIQYYNGEERAKGNILERFSAQQFPDLHSELNLSSLELGDSALYFCASSVSGSGNNEQFFGPGTRLTVL.

As for this clone: Because the CDR3's place on the DNA is in doubt, the DNA is left out and the CDR3 is given as listed by TCRdb. This sequence joins TRBV7-9 and TRBJ1-4; no check of the table's D call, TRBD1, against the DNA was made. The CDR3 spans 14 residues, counting both ends. The germline V gene encodes CDR1 SEHNR and CDR2 FQNEAQ (reference sequence). CDR3 protein: CASSFGTGNEKLLF.

The chain uses TRBV28 and TRBJ1-5; 7 positions agree with TRBD1. Per germline, CDR1 MDHEN and CDR2 SYDVKM. Germline trimming cut 6 bases from V and 9 bases from J; bases unmatched to any gene: 14. This CDR3 comprises 15 residues. In nucleotides, the CDR3 is TGTGCCAGCAGAACCGACAGGGACCCTAGGTGGCCCCAGCATTTT. Encoded protein: CASRTDRDPRWPQHF.

The chain combines TRBV24-1 with TRBJ2-3; a possible D gene is TRBD2 (6 bases). The CDR3 consists of 11 residues. V was pared by 9 bases and J by 6 bases, with 9 bases between. Germline V lookup: CDR1 KGHDR, CDR2 SFDVKD. CDR3 nucleotides: TGTGCCACCGGGGGGAGGGATACGCAGTATTTT. Protein sequence: CATGGRDTQYF.

The rearrangement uses TRBV7-9 and TRBJ2-7; D is possibly TRBD1 (5 bases). Germline V CDR1 and CDR2: SEHNR, FQNEAQ (reference sequence). V lost 5 bases and J 6 bases, leaving 11 bases between the germline ends. The CDR3 is made up of 12 amino acids. The CDR3 loop is CASSPFQGEQYF. Written as DNA, the CDR3 is TGTGCCAGCAGCCCATTCCAGGGCGAGCAGTACTTC.

This sequence joins TRBV6-1 and TRBJ2-7; D gene ambiguous. In germline, CDR1 is MNHNS, CDR2 SASEGT. This CDR3 has 15 amino acids. V was clipped by 3 bases and J by 3 bases, with 15 bases between them. CDR3: CASSEVPVSLYEQYF. In nucleotides, the CDR3 is TGTGCCAGCAGTGAGGTACCAGTCTCTCTCTACGAGCAGTACTTC.